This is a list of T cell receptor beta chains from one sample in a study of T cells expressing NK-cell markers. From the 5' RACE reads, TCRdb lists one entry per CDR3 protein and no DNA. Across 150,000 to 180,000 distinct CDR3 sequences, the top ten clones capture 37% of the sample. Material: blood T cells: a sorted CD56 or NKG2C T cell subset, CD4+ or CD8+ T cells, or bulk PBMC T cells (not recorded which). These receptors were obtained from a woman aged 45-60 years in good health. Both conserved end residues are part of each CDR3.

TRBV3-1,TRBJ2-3,CASSPSHSTDTQYF
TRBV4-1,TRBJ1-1,CASSQRQGFDGEAFF
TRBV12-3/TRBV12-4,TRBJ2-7,CASRGTGAPYEQYF
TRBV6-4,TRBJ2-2,CASKPSGRPNTGELFF
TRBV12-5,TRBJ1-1,CASGLDRGGADTEAFF
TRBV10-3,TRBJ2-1,CAIGSNNEQFF
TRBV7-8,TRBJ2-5,CASSYPGQPQETQYF
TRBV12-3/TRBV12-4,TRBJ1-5,CASSLGTGTGQPQHF
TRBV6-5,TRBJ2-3,CASSYRSSGWLTDTQYF
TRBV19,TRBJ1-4,CASSRQGVDEKLFF
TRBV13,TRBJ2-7,CASSFGGTYEQYF
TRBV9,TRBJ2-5,CASSPQREKAYETQYF
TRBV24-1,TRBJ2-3,CATSDWGGLTDTQYF
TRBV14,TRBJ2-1,CASSQDVSSTYNEQFF
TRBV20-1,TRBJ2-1,CSATGSSGYNEQFF
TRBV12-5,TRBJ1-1,CASALPQEAFF
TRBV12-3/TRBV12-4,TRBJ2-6,CASSFRQGAFSGANVLTF
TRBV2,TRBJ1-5,CASVGTEVNQPQHF
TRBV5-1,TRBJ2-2,CASSLEGQSTGELFF
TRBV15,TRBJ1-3,CATSIGPASGNTIYF
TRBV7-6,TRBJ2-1,CASSLQNSPPNEQFF
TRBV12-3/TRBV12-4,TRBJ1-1,CASSYYGSEAFF
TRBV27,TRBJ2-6,CASRSLGTGGMLGANVLTF